These 25 T cell receptor beta chains came from one sample sequenced in a study of untreated major depressive disorder. Here immunoSEQ multiplex PCR was the method, and the copy in TCRdb shows in-frame clones only, minus some. The sample includes about 21,000 clones, 89% of them seen just once. Sequencing was performed on CD4+ T cells from PBMCs. These receptors all stem from a woman between 40 and 55 years old in good health.

This chain links TRBV19 with TRBJ1-2, with D perhaps TRBD1 (5 bases). The CDR3 spans 15 residues. The germline V gene has CDR1 LNHDA and CDR2 SQIVND (reference sequence). Deletions cut 7 bases from V and 2 bases from J, with 17 bases between. Here the CDR3 DNA reads TGTGCCAGTACAAGAACGAGGGGTGGGAACTATGGCTACACCTTC. This gives the protein CASTRTRGGNYGYTF. The whole variable domain, remainder taken from reference TRBV19 and TRBJ1-2, is DGGITQSPKYLFRKEGQNVTLSCEQNLNHDAMYWYRQDPGQGLRLIYYSQIVNDFQKGDIAEGYSVSREKKESFPLTVTSAQKNPTAFYLCASTRTRGGNYGYTFGSGTRLTVV.

V gene TRBV5-8 combines with J gene TRBJ2-7; the match to TRBD1 covers 7 bases. This CDR3 comprises 11 residues. Germline CDR1 and CDR2: SGHTS and YDEGEE. Trimming cost V 2 bases and J 12 bases; bases outside gene matches: 5. The CDR3 sequence is CASSLLTGWYF. In nucleotides, the CDR3 is TGTGCCAGCAGCTTATTGACAGGGTGGTACTTC.

V gene TRBV5-1 combines with J gene TRBJ1-1; no firm D call. The CDR3 is made up of 15 amino acids. CDR1 SGHRS and CDR2 YFSETQ come from the germline V gene. V was trimmed by 2 bases and J by 3 bases, leaving 14 bases between them. The CDR3 DNA follows: TGCGCCAGCAGCTTTGCTCTAATATCGGACACTGAAGCTTTCTTT. Amino acid sequence: CASSFALISDTEAFF.

The chain joins TRBV27 to TRBJ2-3; D is perhaps TRBD2 (5 bases). CDR1 is MNHEY, CDR2 SMNVEV, per germline (reference sequence). Between the trimmed V and J ends, which lost 10 bases and 9 bases, there was a span of 20 bases. There are 13 residues in the CDR3. Written as DNA, the CDR3 is TGTGCCACCGCCCCCTTACTAGGATTCACGCAGTATTTT. It translates to CATAPLLGFTQYF.

The chain joins TRBV7-8 to TRBJ2-7, with D possibly matching TRBD2 (5 bases). CDR1 is SGHVS and CDR2 is FQNEAQ in the germline V gene. V was clipped by 7 bases and J by 1 base, with 14 bases between them. This CDR3 region has 14 residues. CDR3 sequence reads: CASTLGRTSYEQYF. The CDR3 DNA sequence: TGTGCCAGCACCCTAGGCAGGACTTCCTACGAGCAGTACTTC.

The J gene is TRBJ2-7, the V gene TRBV6-5; the D call may be TRBD1 or TRBD2 (5 bases each). CDR3 size: 13 residues. Per germline, CDR1 MNHEY and CDR2 SVGAGI. Trimming pared 2 bases from V and 7 bases from J, leaving 12 bases between. DNA of the CDR3: TGTGCCAGCAGTTACCTCGGGGCCGAGGAGCAGTACTTC. It yields the protein CASSYLGAEEQYF.

The chain has TRBV18 and TRBJ1-4; a weak D match, TRBD1 (6 bases). Germline-derived CDR1 and CDR2 are KGHSH and LQKENI. V lost 3 bases to trimming and J lost 3 bases, with 14 bases between them. This CDR3 has 16 residues. This chain's CDR3 is CASSPGTGMANEKLFF. The DNA for the CDR3 is TGTGCCAGCTCACCTGGAACAGGGATGGCTAATGAAAAACTGTTTTTT.

The CDR3 bases are TGTGCCAGCAGTCGTCCCGGCGGGAGGCGTACCGGGGAGCTGTTTTTT. Amino acids: CASSRPGGRRTGELFF. V usage is TRBV28 and J usage is TRBJ2-2; TRBD2 aligns across 8 bases. CDR3 length: 16 residues. After removal of 5 bases from V and 5 bases from J, the junction contained 10 bases not matched to a gene. Germline V CDR1 and CDR2: MDHEN, SYDVKM.

V is TRBV4-1 and J is TRBJ1-2, with D unclear. Trimming cost V 0 bases and J 8 bases, with 10 bases left between them. Looked up from germline, CDR1 is MGHRA and CDR2 is YSYEKL. This CDR3 has 13 amino acids. CDR3 residues: CASSQDQALGYTF. CDR3 nucleotide sequence: TGCGCCAGCAGCCAAGATCAGGCTCTGGGCTACACCTTC.

This clone has only one observation. The V gene is TRBV5-1, the J gene TRBJ2-2; no reliable D call. Trimming left V 0 bases short and J 0 bases short, with 3 bases between. Germline CDR1 is SGHRS and CDR2 is YFSETQ. This CDR3 region has 14 residues. CDR3 in DNA: TGCGCCAGCAGCTTGGAATCGAACACCGGGGAGCTGTTTTTT. Its protein product is CASSLESNTGELFF.

This chain joins TRBV6-1 and TRBJ2-7, with 7 bases lining up with TRBD1. Germline CDR1 reads MNHNS; CDR2 reads SASEGT. Trimming at V came to 5 bases and at J to 4 bases, leaving 8 bases not matched to a gene. The CDR3 has 14 residues. The CDR3 coding sequence is TGTGCCAGCAGTAGTACGGGACAGCTATACGAGCAGTACTTC. Translated, it gives CASSSTGQLYEQYF.

DNA of the CDR3: TGTGCCAGCAGCTTAGACCGGGCGCCTAGGGGCTACACCTTC. Translation gives CASSLDRAPRGYTF. The genes are TRBV7-2 and TRBJ1-2; no firm D call. The V gene lost 1 base and the J gene lost 8 bases, with 14 bases spanning the gap. The CDR3 length is 14 residues. The germline gives CDR1 SGHTA, CDR2 FQGNSA.

The genes are TRBV6-5 and TRBJ1-1; the D is unclear. This CDR3 is built from 11 residues. Germline V CDR1 and CDR2: MNHEY, SVGAGI. Trimming cost V 11 bases and J 1 base, with 8 bases left between them. The CDR3 region is CAARQNTEAFF. DNA for the CDR3: TGTGCCGCGCGTCAGAACACTGAAGCTTTCTTT.

This chain uses TRBV7-2 with TRBJ2-1; TRBD2 matches 10 bases. Per the germline V gene, CDR1 is SGHTA and CDR2 is FQGNSA. The J segment lost 7 bases and the V segment lost 1 base, leaving 7 bases of the junction unmatched. The CDR3 runs to 16 residues. The CDR3 region is CASSLGPAGGLNEQFF. The CDR3 DNA follows: TGTGCCAGCAGCTTAGGGCCAGCGGGGGGGCTTAATGAGCAGTTCTTC.

This chain links TRBV6-1 with TRBJ1-2; maybe TRBD1 (5 bases). The germline V gene encodes CDR1 MNHNS and CDR2 SASEGT. The V end lost 2 bases, the J end lost 8 bases, and 12 bases lay between the germline ends. There are 13 residues in the CDR3. CDR3 region: CASSEWDGGGYTF. CDR3 nucleotide sequence: TGTGCCAGCAGTGAATGGGACGGTGGGGGCTACACCTTC.

This chain joins TRBV5-6 and TRBJ2-1; D tentatively reads TRBD1 or TRBD2 (5 bases each). CDR3 length equals 15 residues. Trimming took 3 bases from V and 5 from J, leaving 15 bases between them. Germline CDR1 SGHDT, CDR2 YYEEEE. CDR3 protein: CASSWGRPLHNEQFF. The DNA of the CDR3 is TGTGCCAGCAGCTGGGGACGGCCGCTCCACAATGAGCAGTTCTTC.

The chain links TRBV5-1 to TRBJ1-6, with TRBD1 matching over 7 bases. Germline V gene data show CDR1 as SGHRS and CDR2 as YFSETQ. This CDR3 contains 14 residues. The ends lost 1 base at V and 10 bases at J; junction bases unmatched: 5. The CDR3 sequence: CASSLRQGQSPLHF. The CDR3 DNA sequence: TGCGCCAGCAGCTTGCGACAGGGACAATCACCCCTCCACTTT.

The J gene is TRBJ1-5, the V gene TRBV4-3; D call uncertain. The V end lost 1 base, the J end lost 5 bases, and 6 bases lay between the germline ends. Germline V gene lookup returns CDR1 LGHNA and CDR2 YSLEER. CDR3 length: 13 residues. CDR3 bases: TGCGCCAGCAGCCAAGTATGGGATCAGCCCCAGCATTTT. It yields the protein CASSQVWDQPQHF.

The genes are TRBV5-1 and TRBJ2-3, with TRBD2 matching over 10 bases. Germline loops: CDR1 SGHRS, CDR2 YFSETQ. This CDR3 is 16 amino acids long. With 2 bases clipped from V and 5 bases from J, the junction kept 8 bases outside the gene matches. CDR3 amino acids: CASSLMVAGGGDTQYF. The CDR3 region has the DNA TGCGCCAGCAGCTTAATGGTAGCGGGAGGAGGAGATACGCAGTATTTT.

The gene calls are TRBV2 and TRBJ2-5; 7 positions match TRBD1. The ends lost 6 bases at V and 8 bases at J; junction bases unmatched: 15. Germline CDR1 reads SNHLY; CDR2 reads FYNNEI. This CDR3 spans 15 amino acids. The CDR3 loop reads CASSDRMGQPGTQYF. The CDR3 region has the DNA TGTGCCAGCAGCGACAGAATGGGACAGCCGGGTACCCAGTACTTC. The full variable domain, rest sourced from reference TRBV2 and TRBJ2-5, is EPEVTQTPSHQVTQMGQEVILRCVPISNHLYFYWYRQILGQKVEFLVSFYNNEISEKSEIFDDQFSVERPDGSNFTLKIRSTKLEDSAMYFCASSDRMGQPGTQYFGPGTRLLVL.

CDR3 sequence reads: CASSLAGNQPQHF. CDR3 in DNA: TGTGCCAGCAGCTTGGCCGGGAATCAGCCCCAGCATTTT. The chain has TRBV5-4 and TRBJ1-5; D is uncertain. Germline CDR1 SGHNT, CDR2 YYREEE (reference sequence). Trimming removed 0 bases at V and 4 bases at J, with 5 bases between. This CDR3 region has 13 residues.

The V and J genes are TRBV19 and TRBJ2-1, with D perhaps TRBD2 (6 bases). Germline lookup yields CDR1 LNHDA and CDR2 SQIVND (reference sequence). This CDR3 contains 15 residues. V lost 5 bases to trimming and J lost 0 bases, with 11 bases between them. In nucleotides, the CDR3 is TGTGCCAGTAGTTCTGCGGGAAGCTCCTACAATGAGCAGTTCTTC. Translated: CASSSAGSSYNEQFF.

The V call is TRBV12-5, the J call TRBJ2-2; D possibly uses TRBD1 or TRBD2 (5 bases each). Germline V gives CDR1 LGHNT, CDR2 FRNRAP. CDR3 length equals 15 residues. The V gene lost 0 bases and the J gene lost 4 bases, with 9 bases spanning the gap. Here the CDR3 DNA reads TGTGCTAGTGGTTTGGTATCTGGGGGCACCGGGGAGCTGTTTTTT. Its protein is CASGLVSGGTGELFF.

This clone has only a few counts. The chain joins TRBV6-5 to TRBJ2-1, with TRBD1 identical over 9 bases. V trimming: 4 bases; J trimming: 6 bases; junction bases outside the gene matches: 4. CDR1 MNHEY and CDR2 SVGAGI come from the germline V gene. The CDR3 has 14 residues. CDR3: CASSSMTGGNEQFF. DNA for the CDR3: TGTGCCAGCAGTTCGATGACAGGGGGCAATGAGCAGTTCTTC.

This rearrangement joins TRBV19 to TRBJ1-5; D uncertain. The CDR3 totals 18 residues. Between the trimmed V and J ends, which lost 0 bases and 4 bases, there was a span of 19 bases. Germline V gene sequence: CDR1 LNHDA, CDR2 SQIVND (reference sequence). CDR3 sequence reads: CASSIESRRTVLNQPQHF. The DNA for the CDR3 is TGTGCCAGTAGTATAGAGTCGAGGAGGACTGTTCTAAATCAGCCCCAGCATTTT.